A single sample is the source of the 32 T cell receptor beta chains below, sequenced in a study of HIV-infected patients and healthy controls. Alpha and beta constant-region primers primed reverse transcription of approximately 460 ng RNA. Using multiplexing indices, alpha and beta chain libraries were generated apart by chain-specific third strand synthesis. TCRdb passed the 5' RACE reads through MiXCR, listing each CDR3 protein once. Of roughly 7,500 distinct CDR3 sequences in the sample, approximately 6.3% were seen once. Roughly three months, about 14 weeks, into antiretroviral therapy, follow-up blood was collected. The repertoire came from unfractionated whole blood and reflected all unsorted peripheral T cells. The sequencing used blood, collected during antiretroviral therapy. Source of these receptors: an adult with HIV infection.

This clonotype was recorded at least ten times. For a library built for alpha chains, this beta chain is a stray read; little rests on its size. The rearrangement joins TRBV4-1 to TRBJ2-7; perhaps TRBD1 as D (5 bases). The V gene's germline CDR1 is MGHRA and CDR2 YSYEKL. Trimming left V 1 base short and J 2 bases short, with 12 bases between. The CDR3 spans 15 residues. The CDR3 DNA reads TGCGCCAGCAGCCAAGCTTGGGGCAGCCCCTACGAGCAGTACTTC. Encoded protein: CASSQAWGSPYEQYF.

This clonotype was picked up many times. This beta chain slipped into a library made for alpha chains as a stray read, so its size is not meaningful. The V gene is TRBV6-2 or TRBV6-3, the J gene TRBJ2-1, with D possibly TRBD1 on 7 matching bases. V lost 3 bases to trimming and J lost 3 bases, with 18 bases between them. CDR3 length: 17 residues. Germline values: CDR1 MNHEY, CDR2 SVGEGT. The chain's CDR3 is CASSYTVQGGLYNEQFF. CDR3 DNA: TGTGCCAGCAGTTATACCGTCCAGGGGGGACTCTACAATGAGCAGTTCTTC.

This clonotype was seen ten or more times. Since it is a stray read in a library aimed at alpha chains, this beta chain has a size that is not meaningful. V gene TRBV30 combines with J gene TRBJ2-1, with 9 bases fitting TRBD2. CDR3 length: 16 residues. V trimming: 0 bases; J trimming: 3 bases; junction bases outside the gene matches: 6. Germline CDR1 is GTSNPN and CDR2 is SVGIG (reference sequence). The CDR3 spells CAWSVKAGGHYNEQFF. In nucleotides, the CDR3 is TGTGCCTGGAGTGTAAAAGCGGGGGGCCACTACAATGAGCAGTTCTTC.

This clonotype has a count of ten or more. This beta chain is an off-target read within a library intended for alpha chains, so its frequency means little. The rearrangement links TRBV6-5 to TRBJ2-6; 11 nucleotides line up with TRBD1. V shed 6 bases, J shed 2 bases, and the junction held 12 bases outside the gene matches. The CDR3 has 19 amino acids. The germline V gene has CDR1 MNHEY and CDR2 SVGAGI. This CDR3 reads CASRSHLPGQGAGANVLTF. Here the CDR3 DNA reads TGTGCCAGCAGGTCCCATTTACCGGGACAGGGGGCTGGGGCCAACGTCCTGACTTTC.

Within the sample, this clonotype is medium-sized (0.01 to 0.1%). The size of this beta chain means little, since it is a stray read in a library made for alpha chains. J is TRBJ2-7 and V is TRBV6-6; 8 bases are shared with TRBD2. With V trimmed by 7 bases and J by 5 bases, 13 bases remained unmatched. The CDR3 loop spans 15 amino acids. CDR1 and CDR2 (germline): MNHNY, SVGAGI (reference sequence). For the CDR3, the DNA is TGTGCCAGCATGACTGTAAGTAGCGGGATGGACGAGCAGTACTTC. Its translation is CASMTVSSGMDEQYF.

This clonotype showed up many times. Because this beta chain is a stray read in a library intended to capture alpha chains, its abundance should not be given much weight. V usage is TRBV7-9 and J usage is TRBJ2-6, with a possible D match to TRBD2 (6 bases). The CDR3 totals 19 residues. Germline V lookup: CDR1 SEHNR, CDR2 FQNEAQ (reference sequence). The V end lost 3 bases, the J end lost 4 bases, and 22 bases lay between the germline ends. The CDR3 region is CASSFDEVSGRPGANVLTF. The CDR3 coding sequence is TGTGCCAGCAGCTTTGACGAGGTCAGCGGGCGTCCGGGGGCCAACGTCCTGACTTTC.

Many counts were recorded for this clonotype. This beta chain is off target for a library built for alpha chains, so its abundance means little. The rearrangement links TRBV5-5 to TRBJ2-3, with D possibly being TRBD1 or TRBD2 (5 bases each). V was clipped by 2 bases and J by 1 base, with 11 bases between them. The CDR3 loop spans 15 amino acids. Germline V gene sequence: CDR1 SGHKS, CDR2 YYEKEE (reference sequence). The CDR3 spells CASSFDPGRTDTQYF. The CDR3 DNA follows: TGTGCCAGCAGCTTCGATCCGGGACGCACAGATACGCAGTATTTT. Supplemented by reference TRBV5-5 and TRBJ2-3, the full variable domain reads DAGVTQSPTHLIKTRGQQVTLRCSPISGHKSVSWYQQVLGQGPQFIFQYYEKEERGRGNFPDRFSARQFPNYSSELNVNALLLGDSALYLCASSFDPGRTDTQYFGPGTRLTVL.

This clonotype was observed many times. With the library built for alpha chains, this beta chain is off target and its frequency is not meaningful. Written as DNA, the CDR3 is TGTGCCTGGGAGAGCGGCTACGAGCAGTACTTC. It codes for CAWESGYEQYF. The chain recombines TRBV30 with TRBJ2-7; a possible D gene is TRBD2 (5 bases). Deletions cut 5 bases from V and 3 bases from J, with 8 bases between. CDR1 and CDR2 (germline): GTSNPN, SVGIG (reference sequence). The CDR3 extends over 11 amino acids.

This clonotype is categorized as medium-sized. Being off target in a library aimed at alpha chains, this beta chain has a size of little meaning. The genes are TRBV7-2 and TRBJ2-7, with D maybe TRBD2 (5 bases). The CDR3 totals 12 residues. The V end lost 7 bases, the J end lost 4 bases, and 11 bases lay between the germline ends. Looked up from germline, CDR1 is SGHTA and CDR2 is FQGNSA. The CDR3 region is CASTPEGYEQYF. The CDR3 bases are TGTGCCAGCACCCCAGAGGGTTACGAGCAGTACTTC.

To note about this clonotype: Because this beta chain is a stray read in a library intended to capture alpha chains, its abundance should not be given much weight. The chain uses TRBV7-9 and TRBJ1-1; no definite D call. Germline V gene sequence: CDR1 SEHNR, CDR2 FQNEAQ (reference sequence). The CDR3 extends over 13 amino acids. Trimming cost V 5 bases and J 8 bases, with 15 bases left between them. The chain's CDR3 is CASSPQPSSEAFF. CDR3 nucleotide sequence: TGTGCCAGCAGCCCCCAACCCAGCAGCGAAGCTTTCTTT.

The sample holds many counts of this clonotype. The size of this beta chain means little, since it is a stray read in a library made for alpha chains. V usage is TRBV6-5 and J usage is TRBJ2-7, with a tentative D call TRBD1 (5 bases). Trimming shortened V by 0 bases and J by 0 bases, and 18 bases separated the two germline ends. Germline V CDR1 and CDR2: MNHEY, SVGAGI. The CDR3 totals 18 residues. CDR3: CASSYSSHLGGASYEQYF. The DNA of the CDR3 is TGTGCCAGCAGTTACTCGAGTCATCTAGGTGGGGCCTCCTACGAGCAGTACTTC.

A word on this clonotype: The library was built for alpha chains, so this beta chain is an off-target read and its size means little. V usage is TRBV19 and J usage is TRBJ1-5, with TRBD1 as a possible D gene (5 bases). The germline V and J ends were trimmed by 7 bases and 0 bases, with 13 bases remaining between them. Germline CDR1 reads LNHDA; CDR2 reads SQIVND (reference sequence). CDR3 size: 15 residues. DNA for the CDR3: TGTGCCAGTAAGGCTGGGGCTTATAGCAATCAGCCCCAGCATTTT. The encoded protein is CASKAGAYSNQPQHF. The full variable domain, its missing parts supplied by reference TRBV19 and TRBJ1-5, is DGGITQSPKYLFRKEGQNVTLSCEQNLNHDAMYWYRQDPGQGLRLIYYSQIVNDFQKGDIAEGYSVSREKKESFPLTVTSAQKNPTAFYLCASKAGAYSNQPQHFGDGTRLSIL.

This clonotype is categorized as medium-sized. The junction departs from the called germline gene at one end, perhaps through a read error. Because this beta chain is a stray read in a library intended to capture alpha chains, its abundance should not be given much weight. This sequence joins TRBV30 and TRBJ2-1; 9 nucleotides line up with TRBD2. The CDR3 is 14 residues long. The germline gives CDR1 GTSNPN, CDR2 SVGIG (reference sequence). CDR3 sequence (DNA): TGTGCCGGGAGGGCTAGCGGGGTCCGTAATGAGCAGTTCTTC. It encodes CAGRASGVRNEQFF.

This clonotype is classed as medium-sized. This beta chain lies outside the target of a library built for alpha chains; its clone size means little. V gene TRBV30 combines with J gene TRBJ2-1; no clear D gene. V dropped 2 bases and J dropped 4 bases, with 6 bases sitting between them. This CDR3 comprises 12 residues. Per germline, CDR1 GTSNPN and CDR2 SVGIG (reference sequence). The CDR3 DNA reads TGTGCCTGGAGTCTCGGTTACAATGAGCAGTTCTTC. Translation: CAWSLGYNEQFF. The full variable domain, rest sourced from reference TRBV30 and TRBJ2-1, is SQTIHQWPATLVQPVGSPLSLECTVEGTSNPNLYWYRQAAGRGLQLLFYSVGIGQISSEVPQNLSASRPQDRQFILSSKKLLLSDSGFYLCAWSLGYNEQFFGPGTRLTVL.

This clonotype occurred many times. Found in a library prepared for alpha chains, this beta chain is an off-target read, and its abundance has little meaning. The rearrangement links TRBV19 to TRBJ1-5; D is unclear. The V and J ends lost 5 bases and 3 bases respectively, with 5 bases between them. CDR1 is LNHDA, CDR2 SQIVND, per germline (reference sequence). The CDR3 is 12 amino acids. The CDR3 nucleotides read TGTGCCAGTAGTTGGCCCAATCAGCCCCAGCATTTT. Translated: CASSWPNQPQHF.

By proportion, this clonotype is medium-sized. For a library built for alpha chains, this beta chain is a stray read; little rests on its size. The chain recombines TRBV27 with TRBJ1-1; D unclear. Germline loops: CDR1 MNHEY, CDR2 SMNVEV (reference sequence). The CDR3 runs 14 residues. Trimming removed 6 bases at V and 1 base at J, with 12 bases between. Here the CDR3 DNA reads TGTGCCAGCAGAGAGATGTACCCGAACACTGAAGCTTTCTTT. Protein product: CASREMYPNTEAFF.

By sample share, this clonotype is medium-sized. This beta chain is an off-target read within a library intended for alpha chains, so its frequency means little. The CDR3 loop reads CASSITVLYATVEQYF. As DNA, the CDR3 is TGTGCCAGTAGTATAACCGTATTGTACGCTACGGTCGAGCAGTACTTC. The rearrangement links TRBV19 to TRBJ2-7, with D unclear. The CDR3 is 16 amino acids. Germline V gene data show CDR1 as LNHDA and CDR2 as SQIVND (reference sequence). Between the trimmed V and J ends, which lost 2 bases and 6 bases, there was a span of 20 bases.

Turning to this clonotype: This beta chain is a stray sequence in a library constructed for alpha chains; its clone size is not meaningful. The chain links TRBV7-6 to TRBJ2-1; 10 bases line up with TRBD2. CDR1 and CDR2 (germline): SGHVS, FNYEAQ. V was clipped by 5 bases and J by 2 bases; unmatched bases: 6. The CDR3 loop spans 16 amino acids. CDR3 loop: CASSPYSGGPYNEQFF. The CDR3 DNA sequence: TGTGCCAGCAGCCCCTATAGCGGGGGGCCCTACAATGAGCAGTTCTTC. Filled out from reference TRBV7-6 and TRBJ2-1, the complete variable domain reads GAGVSQSPRYKVTKRGQDVALRCDPISGHVSLYWYRQALGQGPEFLTYFNYEAQQDKSGLPNDRFSAERPEGSISTLTIQRTEQRDSAMYRCASSPYSGGPYNEQFFGPGTRLTVL.

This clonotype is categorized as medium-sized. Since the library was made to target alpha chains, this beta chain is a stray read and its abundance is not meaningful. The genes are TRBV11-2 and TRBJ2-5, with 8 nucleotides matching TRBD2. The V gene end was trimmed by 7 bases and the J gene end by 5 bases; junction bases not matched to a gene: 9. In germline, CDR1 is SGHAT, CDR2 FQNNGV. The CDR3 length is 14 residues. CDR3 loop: CASNPTSGGETQYF. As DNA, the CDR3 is TGTGCCAGCAATCCTACTAGCGGAGGCGAGACCCAGTACTTC.

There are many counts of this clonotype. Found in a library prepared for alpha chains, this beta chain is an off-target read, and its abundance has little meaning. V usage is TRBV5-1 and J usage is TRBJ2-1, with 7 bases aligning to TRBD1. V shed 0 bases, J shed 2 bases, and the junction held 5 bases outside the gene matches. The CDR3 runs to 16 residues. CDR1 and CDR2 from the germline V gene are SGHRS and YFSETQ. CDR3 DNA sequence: TGCGCCAGCAGCTTGGCCGACAGGGCGGCCTACAATGAGCAGTTCTTC. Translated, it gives CASSLADRAAYNEQFF. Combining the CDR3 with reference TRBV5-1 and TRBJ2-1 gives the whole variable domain KAGVTQTPRYLIKTRGQQVTLSCSPISGHRSVSWYQQTPGQGLQFLFEYFSETQRNKGNFPGRFSGRQFSNSRSEMNVSTLELGDSALYLCASSLADRAAYNEQFFGPGTRLTVL.

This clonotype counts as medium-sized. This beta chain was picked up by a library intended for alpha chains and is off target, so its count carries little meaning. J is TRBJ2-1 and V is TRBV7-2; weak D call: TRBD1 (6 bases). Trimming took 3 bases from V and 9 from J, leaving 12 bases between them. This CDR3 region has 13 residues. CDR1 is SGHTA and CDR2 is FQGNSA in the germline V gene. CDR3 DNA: TGTGCCAGCAGCTTTTTTTTCAGGGGTGAGCAGTTCTTC. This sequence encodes CASSFFFRGEQFF.

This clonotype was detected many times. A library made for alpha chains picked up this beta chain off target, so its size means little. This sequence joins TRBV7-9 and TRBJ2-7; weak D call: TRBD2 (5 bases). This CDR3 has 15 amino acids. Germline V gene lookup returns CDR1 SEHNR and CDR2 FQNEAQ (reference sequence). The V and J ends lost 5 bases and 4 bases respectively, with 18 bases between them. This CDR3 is CASSGGDSLRYEQYF. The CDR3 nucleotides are TGTGCCAGCAGCGGAGGAGACTCCCTCAGGTACGAGCAGTACTTC.

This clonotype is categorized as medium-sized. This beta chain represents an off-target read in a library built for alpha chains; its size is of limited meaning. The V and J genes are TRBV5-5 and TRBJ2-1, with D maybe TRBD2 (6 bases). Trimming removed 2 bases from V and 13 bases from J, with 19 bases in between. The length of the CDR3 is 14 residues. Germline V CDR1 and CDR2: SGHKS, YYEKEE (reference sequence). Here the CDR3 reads CASSFPLRGEDQFF. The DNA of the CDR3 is TGTGCCAGCAGCTTTCCCCTACGAGGGGAGGATCAGTTCTTC.

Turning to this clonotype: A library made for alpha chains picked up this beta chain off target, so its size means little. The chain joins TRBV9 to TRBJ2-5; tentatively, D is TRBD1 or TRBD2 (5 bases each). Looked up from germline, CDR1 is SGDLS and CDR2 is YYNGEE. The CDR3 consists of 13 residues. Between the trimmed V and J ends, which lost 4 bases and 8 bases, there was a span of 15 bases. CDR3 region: CASSLERGETQYF. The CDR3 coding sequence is TGTGCCAGCAGCCTGGAGAGGGGTGAAACCCAGTACTTC.

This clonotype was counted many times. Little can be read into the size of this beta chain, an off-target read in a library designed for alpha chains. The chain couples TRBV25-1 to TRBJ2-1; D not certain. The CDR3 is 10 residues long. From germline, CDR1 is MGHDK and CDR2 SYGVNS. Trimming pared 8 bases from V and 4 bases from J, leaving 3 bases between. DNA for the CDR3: TGTGCCAGCCAGTACAATGAGCAGTTCTTC. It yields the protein CASQYNEQFF.

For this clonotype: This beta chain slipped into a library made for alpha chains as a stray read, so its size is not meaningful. CDR3 DNA: TGTGCCAGCTCGCGCGGGACAGCGAACACCGGGGAGCTGTTTTTT. It yields the protein CASSRGTANTGELFF. The chain is built from TRBV18 and TRBJ2-2; D is perhaps TRBD1 (7 bases). The V gene lost 6 bases and the J gene lost 0 bases, with 11 bases spanning the gap. This CDR3 contains 15 residues. Germline V gene data show CDR1 as KGHSH and CDR2 as LQKENI.

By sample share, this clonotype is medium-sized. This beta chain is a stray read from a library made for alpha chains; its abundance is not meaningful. DNA of the CDR3: TGCAGTGCTAGGATCGGTAGCGGATTTAACACCGGGGAGCTGTTTTTT. As protein: CSARIGSGFNTGELFF. This rearrangement joins TRBV20-1 to TRBJ2-2; weak D call: TRBD2 (6 bases). The CDR3 runs to 16 residues. The germline V and J ends were trimmed by 3 bases and 2 bases, with 16 bases remaining between them. Germline-derived CDR1 and CDR2 are DFQATT and SNEGSKA (reference sequence).

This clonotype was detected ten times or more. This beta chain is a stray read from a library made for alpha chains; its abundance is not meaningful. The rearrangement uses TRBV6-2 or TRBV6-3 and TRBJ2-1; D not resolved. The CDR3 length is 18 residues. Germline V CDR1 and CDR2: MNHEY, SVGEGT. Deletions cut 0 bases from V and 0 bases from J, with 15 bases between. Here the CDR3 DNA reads TGTGCCAGCAGTTACTCGAAGAAGGACCTTACCTCCTACAATGAGCAGTTCTTC. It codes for CASSYSKKDLTSYNEQFF.

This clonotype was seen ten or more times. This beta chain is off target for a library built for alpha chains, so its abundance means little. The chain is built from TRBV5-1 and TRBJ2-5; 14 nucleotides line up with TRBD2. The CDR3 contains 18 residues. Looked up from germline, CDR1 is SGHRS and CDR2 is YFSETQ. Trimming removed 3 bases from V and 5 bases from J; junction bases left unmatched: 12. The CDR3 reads CASSSAPGLAGEGETQYF. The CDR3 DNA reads TGCGCCAGCAGCTCCGCACCGGGACTAGCGGGAGAGGGGGAGACCCAGTACTTC.

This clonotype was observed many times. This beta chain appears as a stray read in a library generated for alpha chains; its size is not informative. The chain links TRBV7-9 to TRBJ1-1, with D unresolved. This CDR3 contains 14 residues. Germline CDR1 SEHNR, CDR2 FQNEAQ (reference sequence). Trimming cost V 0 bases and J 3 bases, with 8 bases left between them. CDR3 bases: TGTGCCAGCAGCTTAGCAGGGTTCTACACTGAAGCTTTCTTT. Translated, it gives CASSLAGFYTEAFF.

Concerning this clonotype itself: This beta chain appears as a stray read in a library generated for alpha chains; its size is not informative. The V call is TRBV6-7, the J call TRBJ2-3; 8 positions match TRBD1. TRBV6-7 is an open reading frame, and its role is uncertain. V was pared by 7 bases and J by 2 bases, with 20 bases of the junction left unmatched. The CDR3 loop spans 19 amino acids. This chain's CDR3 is CASNNYTLRQGPFTDTQYF. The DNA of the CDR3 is TGTGCCAGCAACAATTACACACTCCGACAGGGGCCTTTCACAGATACGCAGTATTTT.

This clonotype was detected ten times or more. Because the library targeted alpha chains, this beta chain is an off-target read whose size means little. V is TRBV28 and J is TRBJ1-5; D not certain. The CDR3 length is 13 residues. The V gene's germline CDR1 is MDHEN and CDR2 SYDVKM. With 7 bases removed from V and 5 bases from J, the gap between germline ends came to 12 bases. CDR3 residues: CASIEAGYQPQHF. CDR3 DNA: TGTGCCAGCATTGAGGCAGGCTATCAGCCCCAGCATTTT.